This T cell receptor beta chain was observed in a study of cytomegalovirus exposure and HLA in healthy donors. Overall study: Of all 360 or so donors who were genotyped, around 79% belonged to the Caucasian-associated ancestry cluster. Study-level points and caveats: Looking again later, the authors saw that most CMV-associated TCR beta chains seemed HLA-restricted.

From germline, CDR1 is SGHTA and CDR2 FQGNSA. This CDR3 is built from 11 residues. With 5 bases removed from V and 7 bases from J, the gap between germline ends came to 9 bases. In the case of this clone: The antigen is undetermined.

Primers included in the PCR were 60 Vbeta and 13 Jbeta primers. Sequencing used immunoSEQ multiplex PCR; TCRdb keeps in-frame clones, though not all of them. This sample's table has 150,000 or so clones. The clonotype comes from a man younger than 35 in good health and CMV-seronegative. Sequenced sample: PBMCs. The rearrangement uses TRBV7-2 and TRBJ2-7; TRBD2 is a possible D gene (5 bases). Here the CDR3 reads CASSQPGEQYF. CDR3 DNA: TGTGCCAGCAGCCAGCCGGGGGAGCAGTACTTC.